This TCR beta chain was captured in a study of cytomegalovirus exposure and HLA in healthy donors. PCR involved 60 Vbeta and 13 Jbeta primers. The repertoire was sequenced with immunoSEQ multiplex PCR; TCRdb's copy has only in-frame clones and lacks some. The table records around 37,000 clones, around 74% of them present only once. General study results and limits: Per a prior analysis, the majority of TCR beta V segments were productive roughly 90% or roughly 30% of the time.

The CDR3 spans 14 residues. The germline V gene encodes CDR1 SGHRS and CDR2 YFSETQ. With 4 bases clipped from V and 4 bases from J, the junction kept 5 bases outside the gene matches. On this clone: Its specificity is unknown.

This TCR came from a young man in good health and CMV-seronegative. The sample comprised PBMCs. The genes are TRBV5-1 and TRBJ1-2; 9 bases are shared with TRBD1. The CDR3 loop is CASSERTGVYGYTF. As DNA, the CDR3 is TGCGCCAGCAGCGAACGGACAGGGGTCTATGGCTACACCTTC.